The T cell receptor beta chain described here comes from a study of immune evolution from preneoplasia to lung adenocarcinoma. The study's findings and limits: Top clone frequencies peaked in normal lung, apparently declining through invasive adenocarcinoma. Normal lung had highest clonality; later lesions appeared denser, more diverse.

The repertoire was sequenced with immunoSEQ multiplex PCR; TCRdb's copy has only in-frame clones and lacks some. The sample lists roughly 3,000 clones; roughly 80% were seen once. The V end was cut by 5 bases, the J end by 4 bases, with 11 bases between. CDR1 is SEHNR and CDR2 is FQNEAQ in the germline V gene (reference sequence). This CDR3 comprises 13 residues. This clone came up once. What it binds is unknown. Between the mid-2010s and the late 2010s, patients underwent resection in Japan or China. Two lung cancer pathologists independently confirmed each histologic diagnosis. What was sequenced was FFPE adjacent normal lung tissue. This TCR derives from a donor older than 65 with lung adenocarcinoma. J is TRBJ2-5 and V is TRBV7-9, with D possibly matching TRBD1 (6 bases). The CDR3 DNA sequence: TGTGCCAGCAGCGACACAGGGTCAGAGACCCAGTACTTC. Its translation: CASSDTGSETQYF.